This T cell receptor beta chain was profiled in a study of blood T cell repertoires in COVID-19. Study in general: T cells, B-cell-depleted T cells, or PBMCs supplied cDNA or gDNA.

Per the authors' pipeline: Amplified reference gene primers provided the basis for estimating nucleated cell counts. Profiled with immunoSEQ multiplex PCR; TCRdb holds only in-frame clones, not every one. V, J and clone size reflect that table, while D and trimming were determined from the DNA. The profile shows 300,000 to 350,000 clones, 80% to 90% of them singletons. Those who participated ranged in age from about 18 to 89 years and resided in under 25 US areas. Participants' reported clinical history set cohort assignment. The CDR3 is 11 amino acids. CDR1 and CDR2 (germline): SQVTM, ANQGSEA. V gave up 7 bases and J gave up 7 bases, with 14 bases separating them.

The TCR originated in a man aged 25-45 years who had recovered from COVID-19. What was sequenced was PBMCs or T cells enriched from blood (not recorded which). V gene TRBV29-1 combines with J gene TRBJ2-7, with a weak D call TRBD1 (5 bases). CDR3 in amino acids: CSAARVGEQYF. CDR3 in DNA: TGCAGCGCCGCCAGGGTCGGAGAGCAGTACTTC.